These T cell receptor beta chains were read from a single sample in a study of early T cells in non-severe SARS-CoV-2 infection. TCRdb ran MiXCR on the 5' RACE reads and lists one entry per CDR3 protein. The profile shows almost 65,000 distinct CDR3 sequences, less than 5.5% of them singletons. Sequenced: whole blood. These receptor sequences come from an adult who was a healthcare worker with PCR-confirmed SARS-CoV-2 infection or an uninfected control (not recorded which). Both conserved end residues are part of each CDR3. D genes are given only for firm matches. Rows give clone size only sometimes, using once, few, many, or a class for an expanded clone.

j_call d_call v_call cdr3_length clone_size cdr3_aa cdr3_nt
TRBJ2-7 TRBD1 TRBV3-1 12 many CASSPTGVEQYF TGTGCCAGCAGCCCAACAGGGGTCGAGCAGTACTTC
TRBJ2-3 - TRBV3-2 17 many CASSQEVSFWSTDTQYF TGTGCCAGCAGCCAAGAAGTGAGTTTTTGGAGCACAGATACGCAGTATTTT
TRBJ1-6 TRBD1 TRBV9 14 many CASSPRTGNSPLHF TGTGCCAGCAGCCCAAGGACAGGGAATTCACCCCTCCACTTT
TRBJ2-7 TRBD2 TRBV20-1 16 many CSASGLAGGFSYEQYF TGCAGTGCCTCGGGACTAGCGGGCGGTTTCTCCTACGAGCAGTACTTC
TRBJ1-2 - TRBV4-1 16 many CASSQEVRAVTYGYTF TGCGCCAGCAGCCAAGAAGTCAGGGCGGTAACTTATGGCTACACCTTC
TRBJ2-1 - TRBV28 14 many CASSLSGTYNEQFF TGTGCCAGCAGTTTGTCCGGGACCTACAATGAGCAGTTCTTC
TRBJ2-3 - TRBV29-1 13 many CSVERGGTDTQYF TGCAGCGTTGAGAGGGGAGGCACAGATACGCAGTATTTT
TRBJ2-2 TRBD2 TRBV7-9 15 many CASSFLAGGTGELFF TGTGCCAGCAGCTTCCTGGCGGGGGGCACCGGGGAGCTGTTTTTT
TRBJ1-5 - TRBV5-1 14 - CASSPGTLEQPQHF TGCGCCAGCAGCCCGGGAACCTTGGAGCAGCCCCAGCATTTT
TRBJ2-7 - TRBV7-3 15 many CASSFSGPFSYEQYF TGTGCCAGCAGCTTCTCAGGACCATTCTCCTACGAGCAGTACTTC
TRBJ2-7 - TRBV6-6 14 many CASRRTLLGYEQYF TGTGCCAGCAGACGTACTTTATTGGGCTACGAGCAGTACTTC
TRBJ1-1 - TRBV5-1 14 few CASSLHGEGTEAFF TGCGCCAGCAGCTTGCACGGGGAGGGAACTGAAGCTTTCTTT
TRBJ2-1 - TRBV11-2 15 - CASSLVSGAYNEQFF TGTGCCAGCAGCTTAGTGTCAGGGGCCTACAATGAGCAGTTCTTC
TRBJ2-3 TRBD2 TRBV4-1 15 medium-sized CASSQASGSTDTQYF TGCGCCAGCAGCCAAGCTAGCGGGAGCACAGATACGCAGTATTTT
TRBJ2-7 TRBD2 TRBV7-9 19 many CASSLTLAGSAWGSYEQYF TGTGCCAGCAGCTTAACCCTAGCGGGAAGTGCTTGGGGCTCCTACGAGCAGTACTTC
TRBJ2-3 - TRBV2 16 many CASSELGVHFTDTQYF TGTGCCAGCAGTGAATTAGGTGTCCACTTCACAGATACGCAGTATTTT
TRBJ2-7 TRBD2 TRBV20-1 18 few CSARDARTSGRRSYEQYF TGCAGTGCTAGAGATGCCCGGACTAGCGGGAGAAGGTCCTACGAGCAGTACTTC
TRBJ2-3 TRBD2 TRBV5-1 17 many CASSLGLAGGLTDTQYF TGCGCCAGCAGCCTAGGGCTAGCGGGGGGGCTCACAGATACGCAGTATTTT
TRBJ1-1 TRBD1 TRBV19 22 - CASSRRGLSTTGLSRRDTEAFF TGTGCCAGTAGTCGACGTGGTTTGAGCACGACAGGGTTGAGTCGGAGGGACACTGAAGCTTTCTTT
TRBJ1-2 TRBD1 TRBV3-1 16 many CASSQGTGGAPGGYTF TGTGCCAGCAGCCAAGGGACAGGGGGCGCCCCTGGTGGCTACACCTTC
TRBJ1-1 - TRBV6-2/TRBV6-3 17 many CASSYSRQTKMNTEAFF TGTGCCAGCAGTTACTCGAGGCAGACCAAAATGAACACTGAAGCTTTCTTT
TRBJ2-3 - TRBV6-2/TRBV6-3 12 many CASRERTDTQYF TGTGCCAGCAGAGAGCGCACAGATACGCAGTATTTT
TRBJ2-1 TRBD1 TRBV20-1 12 many CSARQGLNEQFF TGCAGTGCTCGACAGGGTTTGAATGAGCAGTTCTTC
TRBJ2-7 - TRBV12-3/TRBV12-4 14 few CASSLGTGMYEQYF TGTGCCAGCAGTTTAGGGACCGGGATGTACGAGCAGTACTTC
TRBJ2-3 - TRBV18 13 few CASSLHTGDTQYF TGTGCCAGCTCCCTTCATACCGGTGATACGCAGTATTTT
TRBJ2-2 TRBD1 TRBV20-1 14 many CSASEGAEAGELFF TGCAGTGCTAGCGAGGGGGCGGAAGCCGGGGAGCTGTTTTTT
TRBJ2-6 - TRBV4-2 19 many CASSQDSSRGLSGANVLTF TGTGCCAGCAGCCAAGATTCTTCGAGAGGGCTCTCTGGGGCCAACGTCCTGACTTTC
TRBJ2-3 TRBD1 TRBV18 15 many CASSLARQGSDTQYF TGTGCCAGCTCCCTGGCTCGACAGGGTTCAGATACGCAGTATTTT
TRBJ1-3 - TRBV3-2 15 - CASSQDPSSGNTIYF TGTGCCAGCAGCCAAGATCCCAGCTCTGGAAACACCATATATTTT
TRBJ2-7 - TRBV6-1 14 - CASSDQGSIVEQYF TGTGCCAGCAGTGACCAGGGGTCTATAGTCGAGCAGTACTTC
TRBJ1-3 - TRBV20-1 16 - CSARGRKGSSENTIYF TGCAGTGCTAGAGGGCGGAAGGGGAGTTCTGAAAACACCATATATTTT
TRBJ2-1 TRBD1 TRBV29-1 13 many CSVGTGGIWEQFF TGCAGCGTGGGGACAGGGGGAATTTGGGAGCAGTTCTTC
TRBJ2-7 - TRBV10-1 13 - CASSSSGVYEQYF TGCGCCAGCAGTTCATCAGGGGTTTACGAGCAGTACTTC
TRBJ2-7 TRBD2 TRBV20-1 15 many CSARTSGGGSYEQYF TGCAGTGCTAGGACTAGCGGGGGAGGATCCTACGAGCAGTACTTC
TRBJ2-6 - TRBV19 16 many CASSSRQDSGANVLTF TGTGCCAGTAGTTCCCGACAGGACTCTGGGGCCAACGTCCTGACTTTC
TRBJ1-5 - TRBV7-9 12 many CASSLGFQPQHF TGTGCCAGCAGCTTAGGGTTTCAGCCCCAGCATTTT
TRBJ2-1 - TRBV29-1 12 many CSVEAMQTEQFF TGCAGCGTTGAAGCGATGCAAACGGAGCAGTTCTTC
TRBJ2-3 - TRBV14 12 - CASSQDHGTQYF TGTGCCAGCAGCCAAGATCATGGTACGCAGTATTTT
TRBJ2-7 - TRBV10-3 17 - CAISGSPPGQGSYEQYF TGTGCCATCAGTGGATCACCCCCTGGCCAGGGAAGCTACGAGCAGTACTTC
TRBJ2-1 - TRBV11-3 12 many CASSLVGNEQFF TGTGCCAGCAGCTTGGTTGGGAATGAGCAGTTCTTC
TRBJ2-2 - TRBV10-1 15 few CASSPRTDPTGELFF TGCGCCAGCAGCCCGAGGACAGATCCCACCGGGGAGCTGTTTTTT
TRBJ2-2 - TRBV29-1 11 - CSLYRGGELFF TGCAGCCTCTACCGTGGAGGGGAGCTGTTTTTT
TRBJ2-3 - TRBV29-1 14 few CSVLSGRSTDTQYF TGCAGCGTTTTATCGGGACGCAGCACAGATACGCAGTATTTT
TRBJ2-7 TRBD1 TRBV5-4 15 few CASSPKGTGSYEQYF TGTGCCAGCAGCCCCAAGGGGACAGGGTCCTACGAGCAGTACTTC
TRBJ1-6 - TRBV5-6 17 many CASSLAGRGGNRSPLHF TGTGCCAGCAGCTTGGCCGGGAGGGGCGGAAATCGATCACCCCTCCACTTT
TRBJ1-3 - TRBV5-8 15 many CASSLAKGSGNTIYF TGTGCCAGCAGCCTTGCAAAGGGTTCTGGAAACACCATATATTTT
TRBJ1-1 TRBD1 TRBV7-8 14 - CASSLNRGNTEAFF TGTGCCAGCAGCTTAAACAGGGGAAACACTGAAGCTTTCTTT
TRBJ2-5 - TRBV11-2 14 - CTSSPERAARAQYF TGTACCAGCAGCCCAGAGAGGGCGGCCCGGGCCCAGTACTTC
TRBJ2-5 - TRBV20-1 13 many CSARDFSGETQYF TGCAGTGCTAGGGACTTCTCGGGGGAGACCCAGTACTTC
TRBJ1-2 TRBD1 TRBV4-3 14 many CASSQDRQGDDYTF TGCGCCAGCAGCCAAGATCGTCAGGGGGACGACTACACCTTC